This TCR beta chain was sequenced during a study of blood T cell repertoires in COVID-19. Study-level information: Samples of COVID-19 (acute and convalescent) were obtained from the United States, Italy and Spain. T cells, B-cell-depleted T cells, or PBMCs supplied cDNA or gDNA.

This clone was seen just once. The CDR3 is made up of 16 amino acids. Germline-derived CDR1 and CDR2 are MNHEY and SVGAGI. V lost 0 bases, J lost 14 bases, and 23 bases lay in between. Some clones are missing from TCRdb's copy, which holds only in-frame ones; the method was immunoSEQ multiplex PCR. Here the sample spans around 290,000 clones, approximately 88% being singletons. The sample was PBMCs or T cells enriched from blood (not recorded which). The chain joins TRBV6-5 to TRBJ2-1; D is possibly TRBD2 (6 bases). The source is a woman in her thirties or forties who had recovered from COVID-19. For the CDR3, the DNA is TGTGCCAGCAGTTACTCGAAGGCGGTCCGGACGGGAGAAGAGTTCTTC. Encoded protein: CASSYSKAVRTGEEFF.